The T cell receptor (beta chain) described here comes from a study of T-cell memory formation after mild COVID-19. TCRdb reanalysed the 5' RACE reads using MiXCR and keeps one entry per CDR3 protein. The sample records around 450,000 distinct CDR3 sequences, 24% being singletons. The CDR3 covers 16 residues. V was shortened by 5 bases and J by 0 bases, with 15 bases between the two germline ends. Germline V gene lookup returns CDR1 SGDLS and CDR2 YYNGEE. The receptor was derived from an adult woman who had mild COVID-19 (a few samples of this study predate the infection). Cell type and time point are not known. The chain couples TRBV9 to TRBJ1-3; maybe TRBD1 (5 bases). The sample comprised PBMCs or a T cell subset sorted from them (not recorded which). The CDR3 loop is CASSAGTLTSGNTIYF. The CDR3 coding sequence is TGTGCCAGCAGTGCCGGGACGTTGACCTCTGGAAACACCATATATTTT.